This TCR beta chain was documented in a study of T cell repertoires in cytomegalovirus infection. On the study more broadly: Both CMV infection and a matching HLA type were indicated by public TCR beta signatures.

Study-wide points: Carriers of CMV plus the relevant HLA were identified by cumulative public TCR beta family frequency.

From germline, CDR1 is LNHDA and CDR2 SQIVND (reference sequence). The CDR3 length is 16 residues. Losses at the gene ends were 5 bases for V and 0 bases for J; bases not matched to a gene: 9. TCRdb reprocessed the reads with MiXCR, giving one entry per CDR3 protein. The sample has about 130,000 distinct CDR3 sequences; roughly a third are singletons. With regard to this clonotype: Its antigen is not identified.

The material was CD8+ T cells from cultured PBMCs, obtained from culture after CMV antigen stimulation. The genes are TRBV19 and TRBJ1-1; 7 positions agree with TRBD1. The TCR originated in a human donor in good health (CMV status not recorded). Some clones in this sample may be carry-over from other donors' samples. Written as DNA, the CDR3 is TGTGCCAGTAGTCCCGGGACAGCCGCCATGAACACTGAAGCTTTCTTT. Protein: CASSPGTAAMNTEAFF.